This TCR beta chain was profiled in a study of Tregs in tolerant kidney transplant recipients. Points on this clone: Read data end 3 residues before the CDR3 end; the end is taken from the germline J gene.

Sequencing used immunoSEQ multiplex PCR; TCRdb keeps in-frame clones, though not all of them. This sample's table reports approximately 49,000 clones. Thawed PBMCs were FACS-sorted into unstimulated CD4+CD25+CD127- regulatory T cells, CD4+CD25- non-regulatory cells, CD4 and CD8 cells. V lost 5 bases and J 7 bases, leaving 12 bases between the germline ends. CDR3 length: 13 amino acids. CDR1 and CDR2 (germline): DFQATT, SNEGSKA (reference sequence). The V and J genes are TRBV20-1 and TRBJ1-6; D not resolved. This specimen consisted of CD4+ T cells from blood, obtained before the transplant. This sequence originates from a human donor who received a combined kidney and bone marrow transplant. CDR3: CSAAGEGNSPLHF. The sequenced part of the CDR3 DNA is TGCAGTGCTGCCGGGGAAGGCAATTCACCC.